These 25 T cell receptor beta chains originate from one sample sequenced in a study of shared clonotypes between healthy human individuals (dated by TCRdb to between 2020 and 2021). The protocol used for the library was the immunoSEQ multiplex PCR assay. This is the immuneACCESS table as TCRdb keeps it, with only in-frame sequences that have V and J called. A part of the clones is gone; compared with another copy, unresolved V genes explain less than half, and the rest is unexplained. The sample records 450,000 to 650,000 clones, roughly four fifths of which are singletons. The top ten clonotypes cover 9.5% to 15% of the sample. The specimen was PBMCs. The receptors were gathered from a woman aged 35 to 49 in good health. Some clones in this sample may be carry-over from other donors' samples.

The V call is TRBV19, the J call TRBJ2-5, with D perhaps matching TRBD1 (5 bases). CDR1 and CDR2 from the germline V gene are LNHDA and SQIVND (reference sequence). This CDR3 is 13 amino acids long. V dropped 3 bases and J dropped 4 bases, with 9 bases sitting between them. The CDR3, as DNA: TGTGCCAGTAGTATTGTAGGGGTAGAGACCCAGTACTTC. Residues: CASSIVGVETQYF. The variable domain in full, with the rest retrieved from reference TRBV19 and TRBJ2-5, is DGGITQSPKYLFRKEGQNVTLSCEQNLNHDAMYWYRQDPGQGLRLIYYSQIVNDFQKGDIAEGYSVSREKKESFPLTVTSAQKNPTAFYLCASSIVGVETQYFGPGTRLLVL.

Concerning this clone: This specimen includes other DNA sequences encoding the same CDR3. The chain couples TRBV27 to TRBJ2-5; D gene unclear. Per the germline V gene, CDR1 is MNHEY and CDR2 is SMNVEV (reference sequence). This CDR3 is built from 13 residues. The V gene lost 3 bases and the J gene lost 2 bases, with 7 bases spanning the gap. CDR3 bases: TGTGCCAGCAGTTTGGTGGGGCAAGAGACCCAGTACTTC. This gives the protein CASSLVGQETQYF.

This rearrangement joins TRBV29-1 to TRBJ2-7, with D perhaps matching TRBD2 (5 bases). CDR1 is SQVTM, CDR2 ANQGSEA, per germline. V was cut by 6 bases and J by 1 base, with 16 bases left in between. The CDR3 loop spans 14 amino acids. Here the CDR3 reads CSVRAATRSYEQYF. The DNA for the CDR3 is TGCAGCGTCCGAGCGGCGACCCGGTCCTACGAGCAGTACTTC.

The chain links TRBV10-2 to TRBJ2-1; 11 positions agree with TRBD2. The CDR3 consists of 16 residues. Germline CDR1 is WSHSY and CDR2 is SAAADI. V was pared by 6 bases and J by 1 base, with 5 bases of the junction left unmatched. This chain's CDR3 is CASRGLAGGSYNEQFF. For the CDR3, the DNA is TGCGCCAGCAGGGGGCTAGCGGGGGGATCCTACAATGAGCAGTTCTTC.

This sequence joins TRBV2 and TRBJ2-2; 7 bases align to TRBD1. Germline CDR1 is SNHLY and CDR2 is FYNNEI. With V trimmed by 6 bases and J by 4 bases, 8 bases remained unmatched. This CDR3 contains 15 residues. The chain's CDR3 is CASRLDRVGTGELFF. The CDR3 DNA reads TGTGCCAGCAGACTAGACAGGGTGGGCACCGGGGAGCTGTTTTTT.

This sequence joins TRBV7-2 and TRBJ1-5, with 9 bases matching TRBD1. The CDR3 is made up of 14 amino acids. The V and J ends lost 2 bases and 7 bases, in that order; junction bases with no gene match: 3. Germline V CDR1 and CDR2: SGHTA, FQGNSA. DNA of the CDR3: TGTGCCAGCAGCTTATTTGGACAGGGGCAGCCCCAGCATTTT. Translation gives CASSLFGQGQPQHF.

This chain connects TRBV5-4 to TRBJ1-3; D remains unclear. The germline V gene encodes CDR1 SGHNT and CDR2 YYREEE (reference sequence). The CDR3 length is 16 residues. Trimming shortened V by 4 bases and J by 0 bases, and 14 bases separated the two germline ends. CDR3 sequence reads: CASSSQTDYSGNTIYF. CDR3 sequence (DNA): TGTGCCAGCAGCAGTCAGACGGATTACTCTGGAAACACCATATATTTT.

This clone turned up a few times. The junction and the germline gene differ at one end; a read error may be behind it. This chain connects TRBV5-4 to TRBJ1-2; TRBD1 matches 9 bases. The CDR3 has 13 residues. Germline V gene sequence: CDR1 SGHNT, CDR2 YYREEE (reference sequence). CDR3 loop: CASSLDRGYGYTF. In DNA form, the CDR3 reads TGTGCCAGCAGTTTGGACAGGGGCTATGGCTACACCTTC.

The genes are TRBV5-1 and TRBJ2-7; 7 bases are shared with TRBD1. From germline, CDR1 is SGHRS and CDR2 YFSETQ. The CDR3 loop spans 16 amino acids. J was trimmed by 2 bases and V by 5 bases; bases with no gene match: 13. Written as DNA, the CDR3 is TGCGCCAGCAGGACCACCCGGGACAGCCGAACCTACGAGCAGTACTTC. Its protein is CASRTTRDSRTYEQYF.

The chain carries TRBV5-1 and TRBJ2-2; D is uncertain. Trimming shortened V by 4 bases and J by 4 bases, and 14 bases separated the two germline ends. The CDR3 runs to 15 residues. Germline CDR1 is SGHRS and CDR2 is YFSETQ. This chain's CDR3 is CASSQTVSGTGELFF. As DNA, the CDR3 is TGCGCCAGCAGCCAGACCGTCTCGGGCACCGGGGAGCTGTTTTTT. The variable domain in full, with the rest retrieved from reference TRBV5-1 and TRBJ2-2, is KAGVTQTPRYLIKTRGQQVTLSCSPISGHRSVSWYQQTPGQGLQFLFEYFSETQRNKGNFPGRFSGRQFSNSRSEMNVSTLELGDSALYLCASSQTVSGTGELFFGEGSRLTVL.

Worth noting for this clone: The same CDR3 also results from other DNA sequences found in this sample. This chain links TRBV7-2 with TRBJ2-7; 11 nucleotides line up with TRBD2. V lost 6 bases to trimming and J lost 0 bases; unmatched junction nucleotides: 4. Per the germline V gene, CDR1 is SGHTA and CDR2 is FQGNSA. The CDR3 has 15 residues. DNA for the CDR3: TGTGCCAGCAGGGAAACTAGCGGGAGCTCCTACGAGCAGTACTTC. The encoded protein is CASRETSGSSYEQYF.

Here the CDR3 reads CASSTGAFREKLFF. CDR3 DNA sequence: TGTGCCAGTAGTACCGGGGCTTTCAGGGAAAAACTGTTTTTT. The V and J genes are TRBV19 and TRBJ1-4; maybe TRBD1 (5 bases). Germline assignment: CDR1 LNHDA and CDR2 SQIVND (reference sequence). V lost 4 bases to trimming and J lost 8 bases, with 14 bases between them. The CDR3 loop spans 14 amino acids.

The chain carries TRBV28 and TRBJ2-7; 15 bases are a match to TRBD2. This CDR3 has 16 amino acids. V lost 5 bases to trimming and J lost 5 bases; unmatched junction nucleotides: 7. CDR1 and CDR2 (germline): MDHEN, SYDVKM. CDR3 sequence reads: CASSGLAGGPVHEQYF. CDR3 nucleotides: TGTGCCAGCAGTGGACTAGCGGGAGGGCCGGTCCACGAGCAGTACTTC.

This clone was seen a few times. The J gene is TRBJ2-7, the V gene TRBV10-3; weak D call: TRBD1 (5 bases). The CDR3 consists of 13 residues. V lost 3 bases to trimming and J lost 0 bases, with 6 bases between them. Germline CDR1 ENHRY, CDR2 SYGVKD. The CDR3: CAISEDSSYEQYF. In DNA form, the CDR3 reads TGTGCCATCAGTGAAGACAGCTCCTACGAGCAGTACTTC.

With regard to this clone: Just one base apart from a much larger clone, this may be a read error. The chain couples TRBV7-8 to TRBJ2-7; 7 nucleotides match TRBD1. V shed 7 bases, J shed 3 bases, and the junction held 3 bases outside the gene matches. Per the germline V gene, CDR1 is SGHVS and CDR2 is FQNEAQ. The CDR3 totals 12 residues. CDR3 DNA sequence: TGTGCCAGCACCCGACAGGGCTACGAGCAGTACTTC. Protein product: CASTRQGYEQYF.

A remark on this clone: One base separates it from a far larger clone, so it is likely a read error. Likely a read error: the CDR3 ends without its conserved phenylalanine or tryptophan. V gene TRBV6-6 combines with J gene TRBJ1-2; D is unclear. Germline loops: CDR1 MNHNY, CDR2 SVGAGI (reference sequence). There are 13 residues in the CDR3. V shed 5 bases and J shed 2 bases, with 9 bases lying between them. The CDR3 protein is CASSPSPNYGYTL. The DNA for the CDR3 is TGTGCCAGCAGTCCTTCTCCCAACTATGGCTACACCCTC.

This clone appeared once. The genes are TRBV5-1 and TRBJ2-3, with TRBD2 identical over 13 bases. After removal of 8 bases from V and 4 bases from J, the junction contained 13 bases not matched to a gene. The CDR3 has 17 residues. Germline V gene lookup returns CDR1 SGHRS and CDR2 YFSETQ. CDR3 sequence reads: CASNYGLAGDFADTQYF. DNA for the CDR3: TGCGCCAGTAACTATGGACTAGCGGGAGATTTTGCAGATACGCAGTATTTT.

J is TRBJ2-5 and V is TRBV7-9; 8 nucleotides match TRBD1. V shed 6 bases, J shed 5 bases, and the junction held 11 bases outside the gene matches. CDR3 size: 15 residues. Looked up from germline, CDR1 is SEHNR and CDR2 is FQNEAQ (reference sequence). The CDR3 DNA sequence: TGTGCCAGCAGTCGGAGCAGGGGGCGCGGGGAGACCCAGTACTTC. Protein sequence: CASSRSRGRGETQYF.

The chain uses TRBV5-1 and TRBJ1-2; a possible D gene is TRBD1 (6 bases). This CDR3 has 12 amino acids. Germline values: CDR1 SGHRS, CDR2 YFSETQ. Trimming took off 8 bases at V and 4 bases at J, with 12 bases between the two ends. The CDR3 reads CASSTGAYGYTF. CDR3 in DNA: TGCGCCAGTTCGACAGGCGCCTATGGCTACACCTTC.

The chain joins TRBV5-6 to TRBJ1-1; D is undetermined. The CDR3 loop spans 14 amino acids. V lost 0 bases to trimming and J lost 2 bases, with 8 bases between them. The germline gives CDR1 SGHDT, CDR2 YYEEEE. CDR3 loop: CASSLAVGNTEAFF. The CDR3 coding sequence is TGTGCCAGCAGCTTGGCCGTGGGTAACACTGAAGCTTTCTTT.

This clone was seen once. The chain recombines TRBV2 with TRBJ2-2, with D possibly matching TRBD1 (5 bases). The CDR3 spans 14 residues. Per germline, CDR1 SNHLY and CDR2 FYNNEI. V lost 3 bases, J lost 3 bases, and 8 bases lay in between. CDR3 sequence reads: CASSEDTYTGELFF. In DNA, the CDR3 is TGTGCCAGCAGTGAGGACACATACACCGGGGAGCTGTTTTTT.

The table lists this clone with many counts. The sample holds other DNA sequences that translate to the same CDR3. The chain joins TRBV10-3 to TRBJ2-6; the match to TRBD2 covers 7 bases. Unmatched junction bases numbered 1, after V lost 10 bases and J lost 1 base. Germline loops: CDR1 ENHRY, CDR2 SYGVKD. The length of the CDR3 is 13 residues. The CDR3 DNA follows: TGTGCCACGGGAGGTTCTGGGGCCAACGTCCTGACTTTC. As protein: CATGGSGANVLTF.

This rearrangement joins TRBV28 to TRBJ1-5; D uncertain. The length of the CDR3 is 15 residues. Per germline, CDR1 MDHEN and CDR2 SYDVKM. V was trimmed by 2 bases and J by 2 bases, leaving 10 bases between them. The CDR3 is CASSLPQIGNQPQHF. The CDR3 DNA is TGTGCCAGCAGTTTACCCCAAATCGGCAATCAGCCCCAGCATTTT.

The CDR3 is CASSVEWENSGRGTGELFF. The CDR3 DNA follows: TGTGCCAGCAGCGTCGAGTGGGAAAATAGCGGGAGAGGAACCGGGGAGCTGTTTTTT. V is TRBV5-6 and J is TRBJ2-2; 9 nucleotides line up with TRBD2. With V trimmed by 4 bases and J by 5 bases, 18 bases remained unmatched. This CDR3 is built from 19 residues. Per germline, CDR1 SGHDT and CDR2 YYEEEE.

The V call is TRBV6-7, the J call TRBJ2-7; 9 bases align to TRBD1. TRBV6-7 is treated as an ORF (open reading frame) with a function not yet certain. This CDR3 has 13 residues. The trim removed 6 bases at V and 7 bases at J, leaving 7 bases unmatched. CDR3 in DNA: TGTGCCAGCAGATTTCGACAGGGGGAGGAGCAGTACTTC. Translated, it gives CASRFRQGEEQYF.